This T cell receptor (beta chain) was sequenced for a study of CD8+CD57+ T cells in acquired aplastic anemia. Study findings and constraints: Overlapping CD8+ CDR3 repertoires of patients and controls contained around 31 shared sequences.

Genomic DNA served as template for TCR beta VDJ and CDR3 profiling. TCRdb recomputed calls from the reads with MiXCR, one row per CDR3 protein. The sample shows approximately 80,000 distinct CDR3 sequences, less than 85% of them seen only once. Points on this clonotype: What it binds is unknown.

Germline CDR1 and CDR2: SGDLS and YYNGEE. The CDR3 has 15 amino acids. Losses at the gene ends were 5 bases for V and 3 bases for J; bases not matched to a gene: 10. Individuals selected for sequencing had exhibited CD8+CD57+ cell expansion on flow cytometry. Every patient had severe acquired aplastic anemia. The chain links TRBV9 to TRBJ2-7, with 8 bases lining up with TRBD1. The receptor comes from a human donor with aplastic anemia. The sequencing sample was made of sorted CD4+, CD8+, or CD8+CD57+ T cells (not recorded which) from PBMCs. CDR3 sequence: CASSPSDRVGYEQYF. CDR3 nucleotide sequence: TGTGCCAGCAGTCCCTCGGACAGGGTAGGCTACGAGCAGTACTTC.